The clone carrying this T cell receptor beta chain occurred a few times. Its antigen remains unidentified. These data are taken from a study of T cells in Graves' hyperthyroidism and ophthalmopathy. Study findings and constraints: Separating ophthalmopathy from stable hyperthyroidism was achieved by a 13 V-J model. Prediction of ophthalmopathy progression came a median around 6 months pre-onset.

The CDR3 runs 13 residues. Trimming removed 5 bases at V and 3 bases at J, with 10 bases between. Germline V gene sequence: CDR1 MNHNS, CDR2 SASEGT. It was RNA transcripts that yielded the amplified TCR beta CDR3 regions. HTBI primers were used for first-round RT-PCR of the TCR CDR3. Via MiXCR, TCRdb re-called the multiplex PCR reads, giving one row per CDR3 protein. The table records about 330,000 distinct CDR3 sequences, around 13% of them present only once. The sequence was collected from a woman aged 40-49 years with Graves' ophthalmopathy. Sequencing input: blood. The rearrangement links TRBV6-1 to TRBJ1-1; D not resolved. The CDR3 nucleotides are TGTGCCAGCAGTTGTGGGAGGGACACTGAAGCTTTCTTT. Translation gives CASSCGRDTEAFF.